This T cell receptor (beta chain) derives from a study of vaccination and CD4 T cells after COVID-19. Overall study context: Once diagnosed, patients had post-COVID samples drawn a median approximately 93 days later (range 35 to 161).

Study conclusions and caveats: Only after vaccination were a median around 83% of convalescents' reactive clones seen.

The CDR3 totals 12 residues. The V end lost 5 bases, the J end lost 9 bases, and 11 bases lay between the germline ends. CDR1 is SGHTA, CDR2 FQGNSA, per germline. This clonotype was seen once. Its antigen is unidentified. TCRdb passed the PCR reads through MiXCR, listing each CDR3 protein once. Among some 14,000 distinct CDR3 sequences, roughly 65% were seen once, and the ten largest hold approximately 1%. The sequence was collected from a human donor who had recovered from COVID-19. This chain connects TRBV7-2 to TRBJ2-1; unclear D gene. Sequences were derived from CD4+ T cells from blood, sampled after SARS-CoV-2 vaccination. DNA for the CDR3: TGTGCCAGCAGCGATAGCTGGGCTGAGCAGTTCTTC. This codes for CASSDSWAEQFF. The full variable domain, in which reference TRBV7-2 and TRBJ2-1 provide the parts outside the CDR3, is GAGVSQSPSNKVTEKGKDVELRCDPISGHTALYWYRQSLGQGLEFLIYFQGNSAPDKSGLPSDRFSAERTGGSVSTLTIQRTQQEDSAVYLCASSDSWAEQFFGPGTRLTVL.